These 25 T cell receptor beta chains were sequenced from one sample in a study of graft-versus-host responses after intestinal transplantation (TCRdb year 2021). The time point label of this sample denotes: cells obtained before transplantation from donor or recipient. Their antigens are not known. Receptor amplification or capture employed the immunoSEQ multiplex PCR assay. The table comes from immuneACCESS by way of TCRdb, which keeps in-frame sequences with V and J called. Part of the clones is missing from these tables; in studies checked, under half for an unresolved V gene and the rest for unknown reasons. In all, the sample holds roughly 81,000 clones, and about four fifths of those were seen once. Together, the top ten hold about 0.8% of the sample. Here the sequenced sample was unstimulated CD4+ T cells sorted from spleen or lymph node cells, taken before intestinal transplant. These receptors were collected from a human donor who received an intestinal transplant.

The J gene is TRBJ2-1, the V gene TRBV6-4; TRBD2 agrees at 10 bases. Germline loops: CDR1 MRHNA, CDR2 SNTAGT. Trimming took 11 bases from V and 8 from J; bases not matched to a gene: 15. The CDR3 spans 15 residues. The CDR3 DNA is TGTGCCCCCCGGCTCCTAGCGGGAGCGGAAGATGAGCAGTTCTTC. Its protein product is CAPRLLAGAEDEQFF.

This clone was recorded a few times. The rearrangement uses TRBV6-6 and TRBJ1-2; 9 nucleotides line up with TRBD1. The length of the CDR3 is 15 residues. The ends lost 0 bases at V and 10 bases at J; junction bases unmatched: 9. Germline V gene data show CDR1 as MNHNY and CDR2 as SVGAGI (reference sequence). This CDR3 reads CASSYSPLRDRDYTF. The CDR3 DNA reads TGTGCCAGCAGTTACTCCCCTCTCCGGGACAGGGACTACACCTTC.

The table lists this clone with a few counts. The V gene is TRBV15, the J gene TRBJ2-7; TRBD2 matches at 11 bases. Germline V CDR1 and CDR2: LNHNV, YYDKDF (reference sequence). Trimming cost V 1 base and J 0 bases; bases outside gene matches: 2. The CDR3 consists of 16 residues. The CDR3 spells CATSRVTSGSSYEQYF. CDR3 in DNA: TGTGCCACCAGCAGAGTTACTAGCGGGAGCTCCTACGAGCAGTACTTC.

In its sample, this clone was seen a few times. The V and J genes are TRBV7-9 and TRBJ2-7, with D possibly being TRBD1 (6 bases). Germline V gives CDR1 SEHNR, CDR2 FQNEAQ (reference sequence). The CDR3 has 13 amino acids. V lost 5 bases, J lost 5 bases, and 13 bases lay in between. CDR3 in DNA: TGTGCCAGCAGCCAGGACAGAGGGGACGAGCAGTACTTC. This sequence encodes CASSQDRGDEQYF.

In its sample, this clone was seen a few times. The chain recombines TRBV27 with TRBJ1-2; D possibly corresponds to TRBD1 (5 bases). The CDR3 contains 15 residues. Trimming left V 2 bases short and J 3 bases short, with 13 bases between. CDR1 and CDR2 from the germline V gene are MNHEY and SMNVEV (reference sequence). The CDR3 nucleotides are TGTGCCAGCAGTTTAGTAGGGGTCCCGTACTATGGCTACACCTTC. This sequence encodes CASSLVGVPYYGYTF.

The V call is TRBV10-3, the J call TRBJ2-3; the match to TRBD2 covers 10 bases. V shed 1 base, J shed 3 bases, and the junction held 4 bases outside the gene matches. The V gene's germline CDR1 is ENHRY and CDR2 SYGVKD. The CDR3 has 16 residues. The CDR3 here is CAISEWSGGATDTQYF. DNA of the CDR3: TGTGCCATCAGTGAGTGGAGCGGGGGGGCAACAGATACGCAGTATTTT.

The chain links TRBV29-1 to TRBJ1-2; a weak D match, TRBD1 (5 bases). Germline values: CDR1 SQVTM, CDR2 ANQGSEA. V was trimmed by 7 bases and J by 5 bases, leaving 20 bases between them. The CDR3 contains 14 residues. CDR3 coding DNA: TGCAGCGCCGCAATTGGGGTTTCAGGGTATGGCTACACCTTC. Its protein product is CSAAIGVSGYGYTF.

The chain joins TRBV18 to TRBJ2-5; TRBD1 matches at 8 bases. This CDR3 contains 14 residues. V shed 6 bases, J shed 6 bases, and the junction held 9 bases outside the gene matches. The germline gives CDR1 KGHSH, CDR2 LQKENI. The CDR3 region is CASSPDRVGKTQYF. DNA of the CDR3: TGTGCCAGCTCTCCGGACAGGGTGGGAAAGACCCAGTACTTC.

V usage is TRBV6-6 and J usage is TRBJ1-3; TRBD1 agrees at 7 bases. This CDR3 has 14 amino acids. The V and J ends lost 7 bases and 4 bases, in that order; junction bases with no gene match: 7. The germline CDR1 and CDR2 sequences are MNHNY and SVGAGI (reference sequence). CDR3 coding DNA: TGTGCCAGCAAGACTCCGGGACAGGGAAACACCATATATTTT. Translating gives CASKTPGQGNTIYF.

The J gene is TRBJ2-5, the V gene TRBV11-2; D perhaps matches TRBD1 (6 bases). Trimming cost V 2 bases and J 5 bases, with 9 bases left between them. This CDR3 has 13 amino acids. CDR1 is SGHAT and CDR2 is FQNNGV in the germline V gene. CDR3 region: CASSLQGRETQYF. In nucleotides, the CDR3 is TGTGCCAGCAGCTTACAGGGGCGGGAGACCCAGTACTTC.

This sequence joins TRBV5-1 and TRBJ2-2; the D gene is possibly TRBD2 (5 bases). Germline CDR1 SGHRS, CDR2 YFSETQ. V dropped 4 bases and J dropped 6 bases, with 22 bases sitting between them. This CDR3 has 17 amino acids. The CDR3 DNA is TGCGCCAGCAGCAGGTCGGGGATCCCCTTTGAGGCCGGGGAGCTGTTTTTT. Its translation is CASSRSGIPFEAGELFF.

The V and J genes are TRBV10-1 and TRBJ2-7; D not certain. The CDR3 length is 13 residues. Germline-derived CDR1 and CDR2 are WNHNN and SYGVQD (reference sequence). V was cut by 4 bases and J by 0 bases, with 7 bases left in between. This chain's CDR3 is CASSASSSYEQYF. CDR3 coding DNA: TGCGCCAGCAGTGCCTCCAGCTCCTACGAGCAGTACTTC.

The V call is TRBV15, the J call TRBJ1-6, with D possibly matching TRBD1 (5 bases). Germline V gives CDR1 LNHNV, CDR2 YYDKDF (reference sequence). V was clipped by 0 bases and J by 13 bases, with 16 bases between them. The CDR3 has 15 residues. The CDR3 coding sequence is TGTGCCACCAGCAGAGATTTTAGGGGCTTGAGGCCCCTCCACTTT. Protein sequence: CATSRDFRGLRPLHF.

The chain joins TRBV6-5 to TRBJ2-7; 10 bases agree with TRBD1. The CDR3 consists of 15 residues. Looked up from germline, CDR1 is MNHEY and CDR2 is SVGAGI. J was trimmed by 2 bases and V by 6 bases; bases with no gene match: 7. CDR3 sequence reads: CASRLGQGGTYEQYF. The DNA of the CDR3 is TGTGCCAGCAGACTCGGACAGGGGGGAACCTACGAGCAGTACTTC.

The CDR3 DNA reads TGCGCCAGCAGCTTGGGGACAGGGACGTGGGAGACCCAGTACTTC. Translated, it gives CASSLGTGTWETQYF. The V gene is TRBV5-1, the J gene TRBJ2-5; 8 nucleotides match TRBD1. After removal of 0 bases from V and 5 bases from J, the junction contained 6 bases not matched to a gene. From germline, CDR1 is SGHRS and CDR2 YFSETQ. The CDR3 runs 15 residues.

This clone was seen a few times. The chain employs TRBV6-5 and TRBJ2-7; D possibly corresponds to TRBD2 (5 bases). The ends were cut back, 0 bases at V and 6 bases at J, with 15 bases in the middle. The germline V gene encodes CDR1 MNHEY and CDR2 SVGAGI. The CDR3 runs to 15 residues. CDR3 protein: CASSYSFKAGGEQYF. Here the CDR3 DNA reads TGTGCCAGCAGTTACTCCTTTAAGGCGGGCGGCGAGCAGTACTTC.

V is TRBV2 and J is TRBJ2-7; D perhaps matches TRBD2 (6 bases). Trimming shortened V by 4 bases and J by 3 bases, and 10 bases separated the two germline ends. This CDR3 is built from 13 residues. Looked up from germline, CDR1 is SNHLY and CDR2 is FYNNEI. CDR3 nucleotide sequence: TGTGCCAGCAGTGGGGAGGCCCTCTACGAGCAGTACTTC. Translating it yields CASSGEALYEQYF.

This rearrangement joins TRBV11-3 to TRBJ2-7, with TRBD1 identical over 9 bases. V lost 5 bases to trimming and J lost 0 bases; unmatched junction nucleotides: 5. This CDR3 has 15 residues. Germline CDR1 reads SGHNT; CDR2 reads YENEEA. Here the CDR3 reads CASSPGQGISYEQYF. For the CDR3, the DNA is TGTGCCAGCAGCCCGGGACAGGGTATCTCCTACGAGCAGTACTTC.

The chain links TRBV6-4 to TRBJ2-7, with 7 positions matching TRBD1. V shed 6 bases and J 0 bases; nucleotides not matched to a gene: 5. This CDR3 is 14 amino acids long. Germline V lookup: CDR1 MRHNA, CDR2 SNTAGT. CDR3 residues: CASSPDRSSYEQYF. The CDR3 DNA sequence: TGTGCCAGCAGCCCGGACAGGAGCTCCTACGAGCAGTACTTC.

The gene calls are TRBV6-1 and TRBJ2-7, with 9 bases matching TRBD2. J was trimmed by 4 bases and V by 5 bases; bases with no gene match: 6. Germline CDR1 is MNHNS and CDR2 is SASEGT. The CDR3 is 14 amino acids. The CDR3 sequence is CASSNSGGGYEQYF. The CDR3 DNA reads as TGTGCCAGCAGTAATAGCGGGGGAGGTTACGAGCAGTACTTC.

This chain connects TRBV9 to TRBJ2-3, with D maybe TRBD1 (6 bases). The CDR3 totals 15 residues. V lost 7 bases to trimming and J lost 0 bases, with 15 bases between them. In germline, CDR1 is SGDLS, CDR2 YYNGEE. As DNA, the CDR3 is TGTGCCAGCGTCCAGGGGCTTTCTAGCACAGATACGCAGTATTTT. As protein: CASVQGLSSTDTQYF. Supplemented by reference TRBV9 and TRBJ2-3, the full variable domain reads DSGVTQTPKHLITATGQRVTLRCSPRSGDLSVYWYQQSLDQGLQFLIQYYNGEERAKGNILERFSAQQFPDLHSELNLSSLELGDSALYFCASVQGLSSTDTQYFGPGTRLTVL.

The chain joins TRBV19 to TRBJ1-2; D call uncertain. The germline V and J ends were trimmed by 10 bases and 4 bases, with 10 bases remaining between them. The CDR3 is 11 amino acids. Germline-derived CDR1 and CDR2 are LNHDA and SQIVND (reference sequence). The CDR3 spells CATAVAYGYTF. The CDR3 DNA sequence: TGTGCCACGGCGGTGGCCTATGGCTACACCTTC.

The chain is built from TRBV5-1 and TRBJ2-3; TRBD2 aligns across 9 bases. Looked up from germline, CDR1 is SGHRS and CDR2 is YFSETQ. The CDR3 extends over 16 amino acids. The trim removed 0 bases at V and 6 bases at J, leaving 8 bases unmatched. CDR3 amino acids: CASSLDVSGSGDTQYF. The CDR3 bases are TGCGCCAGCAGCTTGGATGTTAGCGGGAGCGGGGATACGCAGTATTTT.

The CDR3 protein is CASKGRTDTQYF. CDR3 sequence (DNA): TGTGCCAGCAAAGGGAGGACAGATACGCAGTATTTT. The V and J genes are TRBV28 and TRBJ2-3, with D possibly being TRBD2 (6 bases). Trimming took 7 bases from V and 3 from J, leaving 8 bases between them. The CDR3 runs 12 residues. CDR1 is MDHEN, CDR2 SYDVKM, per germline. Based on the CDR3 plus reference TRBV28 and TRBJ2-3, the full variable domain is DVKVTQSSRYLVKRTGEKVFLECVQDMDHENMFWYRQDPGLGLRLIYFSYDVKMKEKGDIPEGYSVSREKKERFSLILESASTNQTSMYLCASKGRTDTQYFGPGTRLTVL.

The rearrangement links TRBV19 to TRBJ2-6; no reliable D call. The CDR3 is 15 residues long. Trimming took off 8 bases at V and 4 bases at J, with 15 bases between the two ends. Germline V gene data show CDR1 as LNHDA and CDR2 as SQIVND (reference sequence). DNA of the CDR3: TGTGCCAGTGGGCAGGCTCAACCCGGGGCCAACGTCCTGACTTTC. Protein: CASGQAQPGANVLTF.